Listed below are T cell receptor beta chains from one sample, sequenced in a study of graft-versus-host responses after intestinal transplantation. The table came from immunoSEQ multiplex PCR; TCRdb's copy has only in-frame clones and leaves some out. Among tens of thousands of clones listed, approximately 89% were seen once. The sequences come from PBMCs, collected around 120 days after intestinal transplantation. Receptor source: a human patient who received an intestinal transplant, so some T cells may come from the graft donor. Both conserved end residues are part of each CDR3.

v_gene	len	CDR3aa
TRBV4-1	16	CASSQEQGVRAYEQYF
TRBV7-7	14	CASSPGGAGEKLFF
TRBV18	15	CASSPGQGGTSTQYF
TRBV7-8	12	CASSLVPSEQFF
TRBV9	13	CASSVVLTDTQYF
TRBV7-2	16	CASSAGQGIDAGELFF
TRBV19	15	CASSIGGTGVQTQYF
TRBV5-6	12	CASSWSYNEQFF
TRBV5-1	13	CASSLVGRATQYF
TRBV28	11	CASSSSAEQFF
TRBV27	18	CASSFRLAEGYSYNEQFF